Detailed here is one T cell receptor beta chain. This CDR3 spans 14 amino acids. Germline V gene data show CDR1 as MGHRA and CDR2 as YSYEKL. V lost 5 bases and J lost 2; bases outside the gene matches: 4. The method was immunoSEQ multiplex PCR; TCRdb's version includes in-frame clones alone and lacks a portion of them. The sample shows about 200,000 clones, around 94% of them seen only once. The data belong to a study of blood T cell repertoires in COVID-19. The sequenced sample consisted of peripheral blood. The J gene is TRBJ2-3, the V gene TRBV4-1; 7 nucleotides line up with TRBD2. The sequence was obtained from a young man with COVID-19, enrolled during active disease. DNA of the CDR3: TGCGCCAGCAGCGGGGCGGGAGTCACAGATACGCAGTATTTT. This gives the protein CASSGAGVTDTQYF.